The 8 T cell receptor beta chains below come from one sample, sequenced in a study of T cell responses to AZD1222 COVID-19 vaccine. Data came from immunoSEQ multiplex PCR; TCRdb stores just in-frame clones and leaves some out. The data show about 76,000 clones, approximately 87% seen once. The input for sequencing was peripheral blood, taken on day 0 of MenACWY control vaccination. The origin of the receptors is an adult in good health.

The chain links TRBV28 to TRBJ1-2; D might be TRBD1 (6 bases). The length of the CDR3 is 15 residues. Germline CDR1 MDHEN, CDR2 SYDVKM. V lost 2 bases to trimming and J lost 0 bases, with 10 bases between them. CDR3: CASSLGRTANYGYTF. CDR3 nucleotide sequence: TGTGCCAGCAGTTTAGGGAGGACAGCTAACTATGGCTACACCTTC.

V gene TRBV6-5 combines with J gene TRBJ2-7; maybe TRBD2 (6 bases). Between the trimmed V and J ends, which lost 6 bases and 3 bases, there was a span of 9 bases. Germline assignment: CDR1 MNHEY and CDR2 SVGAGI. The CDR3 is 12 amino acids. The CDR3 DNA sequence: TGTGCCAGCAGGGCCGGGGGCTACGAGCAGTACTTC. Translated: CASRAGGYEQYF.

The chain carries TRBV5-4 and TRBJ1-6; D unclear. Trimming removed 10 bases from V and 5 bases from J, with 13 bases in between. The CDR3 contains 13 residues. Germline CDR1 is SGHNT and CDR2 is YYREEE (reference sequence). The CDR3 nucleotides read TGTGCCTACCATACAGCCGATAATTCACCCCTCCACTTT. This encodes CAYHTADNSPLHF.

This sequence joins TRBV4-3 and TRBJ1-2; 7 nucleotides agree with TRBD1. Per germline, CDR1 LGHNA and CDR2 YSLEER. The V segment lost 6 bases and the J segment 4 bases; nucleotides outside the gene matches: 8. The CDR3 is 14 amino acids. CDR3 DNA: TGCGCCAGCAGGCGCGACAGGGAGGGCTATGGCTACACCTTC. Encoded protein: CASRRDREGYGYTF.

V and J are TRBV2 and TRBJ2-5; no clear D. Germline loops: CDR1 SNHLY, CDR2 FYNNEI. This CDR3 is 11 amino acids long. The V end was cut by 5 bases, the J end by 1 base, with 2 bases between. The CDR3 sequence is CASSFQETQYF. The DNA of the CDR3 is TGTGCCAGCAGTTTCCAAGAGACCCAGTACTTC. The full variable domain, rest sourced from reference TRBV2 and TRBJ2-5, is EPEVTQTPSHQVTQMGQEVILRCVPISNHLYFYWYRQILGQKVEFLVSFYNNEISEKSEIFDDQFSVERPDGSNFTLKIRSTKLEDSAMYFCASSFQETQYFGPGTRLLVL.

This rearrangement joins TRBV7-2 to TRBJ2-1; TRBD2 matches at 7 bases. Losses at the gene ends were 1 base for V and 14 bases for J; bases not matched to a gene: 11. The CDR3 length is 14 residues. Per germline, CDR1 SGHTA and CDR2 FQGNSA. The CDR3 spells CASSLEAGGLWEFF. The CDR3 DNA reads as TGTGCCAGCAGCTTAGAGGCCGGGGGGTTATGGGAGTTCTTC.

In this sample, this clone is medium-sized. The J gene is TRBJ2-6, the V gene TRBV28; D call uncertain. CDR1 MDHEN and CDR2 SYDVKM come from the germline V gene. Trimming removed 6 bases at V and 1 base at J, with 13 bases between. This CDR3 spans 16 amino acids. CDR3 nucleotides: TGTGCCAGCAGCCGTAATACGCCATCTGGGGCCAACGTCCTGACTTTC. Amino acid sequence: CASSRNTPSGANVLTF.

The rearrangement joins TRBV24-1 to TRBJ1-3; D unclear. V was cut by 2 bases and J by 2 bases, with 9 bases left in between. Germline values: CDR1 KGHDR, CDR2 SFDVKD. The CDR3 covers 15 residues. Here the CDR3 DNA reads TGTGCCACCAGTGATTCCAGTTCAACTGGAAACACCATATATTTT. It specifies CATSDSSSTGNTIYF.